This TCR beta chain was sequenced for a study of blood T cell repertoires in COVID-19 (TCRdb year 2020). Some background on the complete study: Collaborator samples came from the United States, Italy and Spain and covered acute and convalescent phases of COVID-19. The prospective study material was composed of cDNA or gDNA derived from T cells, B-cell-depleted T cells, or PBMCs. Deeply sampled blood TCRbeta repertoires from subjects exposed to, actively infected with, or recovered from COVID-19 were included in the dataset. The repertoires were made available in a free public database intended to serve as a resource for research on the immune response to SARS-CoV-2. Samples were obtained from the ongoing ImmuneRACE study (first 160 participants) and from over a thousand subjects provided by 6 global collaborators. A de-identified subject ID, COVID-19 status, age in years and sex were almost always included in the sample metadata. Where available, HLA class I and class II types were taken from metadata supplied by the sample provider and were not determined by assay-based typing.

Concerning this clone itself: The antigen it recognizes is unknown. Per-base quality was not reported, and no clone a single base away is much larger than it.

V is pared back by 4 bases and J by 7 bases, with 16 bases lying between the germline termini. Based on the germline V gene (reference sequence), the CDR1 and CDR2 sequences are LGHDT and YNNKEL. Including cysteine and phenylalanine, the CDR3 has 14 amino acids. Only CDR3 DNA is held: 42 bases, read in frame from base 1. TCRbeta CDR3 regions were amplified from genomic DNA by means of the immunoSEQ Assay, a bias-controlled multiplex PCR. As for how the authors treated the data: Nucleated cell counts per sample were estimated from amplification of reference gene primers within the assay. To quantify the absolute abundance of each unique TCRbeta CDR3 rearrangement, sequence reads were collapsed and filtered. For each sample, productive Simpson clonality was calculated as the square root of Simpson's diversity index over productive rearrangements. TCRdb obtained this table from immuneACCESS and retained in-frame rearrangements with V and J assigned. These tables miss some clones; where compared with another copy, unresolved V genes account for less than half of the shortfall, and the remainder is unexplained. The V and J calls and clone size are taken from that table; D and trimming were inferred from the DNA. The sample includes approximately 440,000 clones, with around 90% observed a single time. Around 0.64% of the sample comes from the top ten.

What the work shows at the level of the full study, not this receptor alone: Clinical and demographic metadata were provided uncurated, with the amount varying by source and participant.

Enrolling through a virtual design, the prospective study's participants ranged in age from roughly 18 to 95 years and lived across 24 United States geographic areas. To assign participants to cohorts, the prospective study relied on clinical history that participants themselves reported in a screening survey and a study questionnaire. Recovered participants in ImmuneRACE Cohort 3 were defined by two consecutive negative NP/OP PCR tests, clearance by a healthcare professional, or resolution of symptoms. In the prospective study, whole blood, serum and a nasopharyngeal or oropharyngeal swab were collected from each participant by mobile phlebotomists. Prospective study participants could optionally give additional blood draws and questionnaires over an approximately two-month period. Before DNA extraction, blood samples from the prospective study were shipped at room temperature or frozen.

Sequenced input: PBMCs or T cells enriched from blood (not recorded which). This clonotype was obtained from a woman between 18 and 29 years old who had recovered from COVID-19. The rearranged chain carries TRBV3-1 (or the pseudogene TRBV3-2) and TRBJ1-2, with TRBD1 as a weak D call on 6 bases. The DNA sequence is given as TGTGCCAGCAGCCGATTACCTTCCAGGGGTGGCTACACCTTC. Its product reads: CASSRLPSRGGYTF.